This T cell receptor beta chain was retrieved from a study of beta chain features in type 1 diabetes. Expressed TCRB transcripts got sequenced, as all isolated RNA was reverse transcribed. The method was immunoSEQ multiplex PCR; TCRdb's version includes in-frame clones alone and lacks a portion of them. This table holds about 59,000 clones, 59% found once. Study results and limitations: At VDJ recombination sites, type 1 diabetes patients had fewer insertions and more deleted nucleotides. TCRB CDR3 length was moderately but significantly reduced in all four CD4+ subsets of Type 1 diabetes patients. Naive, central memory and Treg TCRB repertoires seemed to resemble each other more closely in patients than they did in healthy donors.

V was trimmed by 0 bases and J by 0 bases, leaving 10 bases between them. Germline loops: CDR1 SGDLS, CDR2 YYNGEE. The CDR3 contains 15 residues. This clone was counted once. Antigen specificity is unknown. The V and J genes are TRBV9 and TRBJ2-7; a possible D gene is TRBD2 (5 bases). The sequenced sample consisted of Tregs from blood. The source of this sequence is a woman aged 18-30 years in good health. The CDR3 DNA follows: TGTGCCAGCAGCGTAGCGGCGGGTCCCTCCTACGAGCAGTACTTC. As protein: CASSVAAGPSYEQYF.